The 23 T cell receptor beta chains below come from one sample, sequenced in a study of spatial heterogeneity in lung cancer. Broader study findings: Counts that tracked tumor mutation counts were those of expanded intratumoral alpha and beta TCRs.

Described time point: sample taken at primary tumor resection. The antigens these receptors bind are not known. TCRdb re-analysed the 5' RACE reads in MiXCR, keeping a single row per CDR3 protein. Of 20,000 to 25,000 distinct CDR3 sequences listed, around 6% are singletons. The source was lung tumor tissue, collected at surgery. The origin of the receptors is a male donor with early-stage non-small cell lung cancer.

This clonotype was counted ten times or more. The chain couples TRBV20-1 to TRBJ2-7; no firm D call. V lost 3 bases and J lost 4, with 7 bases in between. Germline values: CDR1 DFQATT, CDR2 SNEGSKA (reference sequence). This CDR3 contains 11 residues. Here the CDR3 reads CSASTDYEQYF. Written as DNA, the CDR3 is TGCAGTGCTAGCACAGATTACGAGCAGTACTTC.

This clonotype was seen repeatedly, ten times or more. The V and J genes are TRBV11-2 and TRBJ1-1, with a weak D call TRBD1 (6 bases). This CDR3 region has 14 residues. Germline assignment: CDR1 SGHAT and CDR2 FQNNGV. Trimming cost V 3 bases and J 0 bases, with 8 bases left between them. CDR3 protein: CASSFQGLNTEAFF. In DNA, the CDR3 is TGTGCCAGCAGCTTTCAGGGGCTGAACACTGAAGCTTTCTTT.

The rearrangement links TRBV12-3 or TRBV12-4 to TRBJ1-1; 7 positions match TRBD1. The CDR3 extends over 12 amino acids. V was pared by 6 bases and J by 11 bases, with 9 bases of the junction left unmatched. Here the CDR3 DNA reads TGTGCCAGCAGCTACGACAGGGCTGCGGCTTTCTTT. It translates to CASSYDRAAAFF.

This chain uses TRBV11-2 with TRBJ2-7; 8 nucleotides align to TRBD2. Germline CDR1 is SGHAT and CDR2 is FQNNGV. The CDR3 totals 15 residues. J gave up 5 bases and V 2 bases, and 8 bases lay outside the gene matches. CDR3 region: CASSLMASGFHEQYF. The DNA for the CDR3 is TGTGCCAGCAGCTTAATGGCTAGCGGGTTCCACGAGCAGTACTTC.

Ten or more counts support this clonotype. The gene calls are TRBV3-1 and TRBJ2-7, with D possibly matching TRBD2 (8 bases). Germline V gene lookup returns CDR1 LGHDT and CDR2 YNNKEL (reference sequence). V lost 0 bases and J lost 1, with 19 bases in between. The length of the CDR3 is 18 residues. The CDR3 DNA reads TGTGCCAGCAGCCAAGACCGGGGGGGACAGTCGGTTTCCTACGAGCAGTACTTC. Encoded protein: CASSQDRGGQSVSYEQYF.

This clonotype was observed a handful of times. V usage is TRBV5-4 and J usage is TRBJ1-1, with D uncertain. The V gene's germline CDR1 is SGHNT and CDR2 YYREEE (reference sequence). The CDR3 length is 12 residues. V was shortened by 7 bases and J by 2 bases, with 9 bases between the two germline ends. The CDR3 DNA reads as TGTGCCAGCGGCTGGGGAAACACTGAAGCTTTCTTT. Translation gives CASGWGNTEAFF.

Ten or more counts support this clonotype. The rearrangement uses TRBV5-1 and TRBJ2-5, with 10 positions matching TRBD2. The CDR3 runs 16 residues. Germline V CDR1 and CDR2: SGHRS, YFSETQ. V trimming: 2 bases; J trimming: 4 bases; junction bases outside the gene matches: 8. The CDR3 loop reads CASSFLQLAGLETQYF. CDR3 DNA: TGCGCCAGCAGCTTCCTCCAACTAGCGGGGTTAGAGACCCAGTACTTC.

This clonotype was observed many times. CDR3 nucleotide sequence: TGCAGTGGTTCCACGGCAAACACCGGGGAGCTGTTTTTT. It translates to CSGSTANTGELFF. The chain joins TRBV20-1 to TRBJ2-2, with unresolved D. The CDR3 spans 13 residues. Germline V gene sequence: CDR1 DFQATT, CDR2 SNEGSKA (reference sequence). V lost 7 bases and J 2 bases, leaving 11 bases between the germline ends.

This clonotype turned up a few times. The chain links TRBV14 to TRBJ2-2; D not resolved. CDR1 and CDR2 from the germline V gene are SGHDN and FVKESK. The CDR3 runs 15 residues. V was pared by 2 bases and J by 0 bases, with 7 bases between. The CDR3 region has the DNA TGTGCCAGCAGCCAATATCGGTCGAACACCGGGGAGCTGTTTTTT. Protein sequence: CASSQYRSNTGELFF.

This clonotype showed up just a few times. The gene calls are TRBV10-3 and TRBJ2-7, with 9 bases aligning to TRBD2. V was pared by 6 bases and J by 3 bases, with 9 bases of the junction left unmatched. Germline assignment: CDR1 ENHRY and CDR2 SYGVKD. The CDR3 spans 15 residues. The CDR3 sequence: CAISLLAGEDYEQYF. In nucleotides, the CDR3 is TGTGCCATCAGCTTACTAGCGGGTGAGGACTACGAGCAGTACTTC.

This clonotype was seen repeatedly, ten times or more. The CDR3 spells CSVGPGDLYGYTF. CDR3 in DNA: TGCAGCGTTGGACCAGGGGATCTCTATGGCTACACCTTC. The rearrangement joins TRBV29-1 to TRBJ1-2; maybe TRBD1 (6 bases). This CDR3 has 13 residues. V lost 4 bases and J lost 4, with 13 bases in between. The germline V gene has CDR1 SQVTM and CDR2 ANQGSEA.

This clonotype was seen repeatedly, ten times or more. In DNA form, the CDR3 reads TGCAGTGCGCCAAACAGGGGTTCCTACAATGAGCAGTTCTTC. Residues: CSAPNRGSYNEQFF. The chain carries TRBV20-1 and TRBJ2-1, with 7 bases that match TRBD1. CDR1 and CDR2 (germline): DFQATT, SNEGSKA (reference sequence). V dropped 6 bases and J dropped 1; count of bases not matched to a gene: 6. This CDR3 is 14 amino acids long.

Details on this clonotype: An end of the junction does not agree with germline; a read error may underlie this. The J gene is TRBJ2-6, the V gene TRBV12-3 or TRBV12-4; 7 bases map to TRBD2. This CDR3 comprises 18 residues. This CDR3 is CASSFWGRGRSGTNVLTF. The CDR3 nucleotides are TGTGCCAGCAGTTTTTGGGGGAGGGGACGCTCTGGGACCAACGTCCTGACTTTC.

By share, this clonotype counts as medium-sized. This chain uses TRBV7-2 with TRBJ1-5; 9 positions agree with TRBD1. Germline values: CDR1 SGHTA, CDR2 FQGNSA. The CDR3 has 14 residues. Unmatched junction bases numbered 4, after V lost 3 bases and J lost 7 bases. CDR3 coding DNA: TGTGCCAGCAGCTTTGCGGGACAGGGCCAGCCCCAGCATTTT. It yields the protein CASSFAGQGQPQHF.

This clonotype was seen ten or more times. The chain recombines TRBV6-6 with TRBJ2-5; D unclear. CDR3 length equals 15 residues. The V gene's germline CDR1 is MNHNY and CDR2 SVGAGI (reference sequence). Trimming left V 6 bases short and J 0 bases short, with 14 bases between. The chain's CDR3 is CASREVGPYQETQYF. The CDR3 DNA sequence: TGTGCCAGCAGGGAAGTTGGACCCTACCAAGAGACCCAGTACTTC.

This clonotype was counted ten times or more. The rearrangement links TRBV19 to TRBJ1-2; D call uncertain. Germline loops: CDR1 LNHDA, CDR2 SQIVND (reference sequence). This CDR3 region has 13 residues. The V end was cut by 4 bases, the J end by 3 bases, with 9 bases between. The CDR3 DNA sequence: TGTGCCAGTAGTACCTGGACGTACTATGGCTACACCTTC. It codes for CASSTWTYYGYTF.

This clonotype was detected only a few times. The rearrangement uses TRBV6-2 or TRBV6-3 and TRBJ2-7; the D gene is possibly TRBD1 (6 bases). Trimming shortened V by 7 bases and J by 1 base, and 14 bases separated the two germline ends. Germline V CDR1 and CDR2: MNHEY, SVGEGT. CDR3 length: 14 residues. The CDR3 sequence is CASTLLGTSYEQYF. The DNA for the CDR3 is TGTGCCAGCACCCTGCTAGGGACATCCTACGAGCAGTACTTC.

This clonotype appeared many times. The gene calls are TRBV7-3 and TRBJ1-2; weak D call: TRBD1 (6 bases). CDR1 is SGHTA, CDR2 FQGTGA, per germline. Trimming pared 4 bases from V and 8 bases from J, leaving 11 bases between. There are 12 residues in the CDR3. CDR3 sequence (DNA): TGTGCCAGCAGCTCCAGGGGAGGGGGCTACACCTTC. Encoded protein: CASSSRGGGYTF.

In its sample, this clonotype was seen many times. The chain combines TRBV7-3 with TRBJ1-6; D remains unclear. The germline V gene has CDR1 SGHTA and CDR2 FQGTGA. The CDR3 is 13 residues long. V gave up 1 base and J gave up 7 bases, with 5 bases separating them. CDR3 sequence: CASSLSPNSPLHF. The CDR3 DNA is TGTGCCAGCAGCTTAAGTCCGAATTCACCCCTCCACTTT.

This clonotype showed up many times. The chain uses TRBV11-2 and TRBJ1-3; 8 bases align to TRBD1. V gave up 3 bases and J gave up 4 bases; unmatched junction bases: 5. There are 15 residues in the CDR3. Germline lookup yields CDR1 SGHAT and CDR2 FQNNGV. CDR3 bases: TGTGCCAGCAGCTTCTCCAGGGGGCACGGAAACACCATATATTTT. It yields the protein CASSFSRGHGNTIYF.

In its sample, this clonotype was seen a few times. The chain combines TRBV6-1 with TRBJ2-4, with D unresolved. Germline loops: CDR1 MNHNS, CDR2 SASEGT. The V and J ends lost 6 bases and 0 bases respectively, with 9 bases between them. This CDR3 is built from 14 residues. For the CDR3, the DNA is TGTGCCAGCAGAGGCATTCTAGCCAAAAACATTCAGTACTTC. This encodes CASRGILAKNIQYF.

This chain links TRBV7-2 with TRBJ2-7, with TRBD2 identical over 11 bases. CDR1 SGHTA and CDR2 FQGNSA come from the germline V gene. V shed 5 bases, J shed 1 base, and the junction held 4 bases outside the gene matches. The CDR3 is 15 residues long. The CDR3 protein is CASSPRLAGSYEQYF. The CDR3 DNA is TGTGCCAGCAGCCCCCGACTAGCGGGATCCTACGAGCAGTACTTC.

This clonotype showed up many times. This sequence joins TRBV6-2 or TRBV6-3 and TRBJ2-3; D call uncertain. This CDR3 spans 13 amino acids. Trimming took 8 bases from V and 1 from J, leaving 10 bases between them. Looked up from germline, CDR1 is MNHEY and CDR2 is SVGEGT. The CDR3 region is CASYEVGTDTQYF. The CDR3 DNA reads TGTGCCAGCTATGAGGTCGGCACAGATACGCAGTATTTT.